The entry below describes one T cell receptor beta chain. The germline V gene encodes CDR1 SGHAT and CDR2 FQNNGV. The CDR3 sequence is 15 residues long. Trimming removed 1 base from V and 3 bases from J, with 10 bases in between. This record comes from a study of blood T cell repertoires in COVID-19. Study context: From the United States, Italy and Spain came samples of acute and convalescent COVID-19. T cells, B-cell-depleted T cells, or PBMCs supplied cDNA or gDNA.

Authors' methods: From reference gene primer amplification, estimates of nucleated cell counts were derived. Using immunoSEQ multiplex PCR, the repertoire was profiled, and TCRdb retains in-frame clones only, with some absent. D and trimming come from the DNA, and the V and J calls and clone size come from that table. The table includes roughly 250,000 clones, around 82% detected once. This sequence joins TRBV11-2 and TRBJ2-1; D may be TRBD1 (6 bases). Sequencing was done on a sample of peripheral blood. This clonotype was obtained from a middle-aged man with active or convalescent COVID-19. CDR3 region: CASSLGQGHYNEQFF. DNA of the CDR3: TGTGCCAGCAGCTTAGGTCAGGGGCACTACAATGAGCAGTTCTTC.